This entry features one T cell receptor (beta chain) sequence. V lost 1 base to trimming and J lost 8 bases; unmatched junction nucleotides: 2. CDR1 SSHAT and CDR2 FNYEAQ come from the germline V gene (reference sequence). This CDR3 has 14 amino acids. The sample belongs to a study of blood T cell repertoires in COVID-19. As for the study in general: COVID-19 samples collected from the United States, Italy and Spain covered acute and convalescent phases. Sample material is recorded as cDNA or gDNA derived from T cells, B-cell-depleted T cells, or PBMCs.

Study processing details: From reference gene primer amplification, estimates of nucleated cell counts were derived. The method was immunoSEQ multiplex PCR; TCRdb's version includes in-frame clones alone and lacks a portion of them. V, J and clone size are those of that table, while D and trimming were read from the DNA. The repertoire has over 150,000 clones, over 75% of them found once; the top ten carry 9.5% to 15%. This chain connects TRBV7-7 to TRBJ2-5; TRBD1 matches at 12 bases. This TCR derives from a woman aged 45-59 years with acute or convalescent COVID-19. The sample was peripheral blood. CDR3 DNA: TGTGCCAGCAGCTTAGGGGGACAGGGGGCAACCCAGTACTTC. Its protein is CASSLGGQGATQYF.